The 7 T cell receptor beta chains reported below all come from one sample, sequenced in a study of T cell responses to AZD1222 COVID-19 vaccine. TCRdb's copy holds only in-frame clones and misses some; the assay was immunoSEQ multiplex PCR. This table has roughly 150,000 clones, roughly 90% appearing once. The source was peripheral blood, collected on day 0 of AZD1222 vaccination. The receptors shown here come from an adult in good health.

This chain joins TRBV5-8 and TRBJ1-3, with D perhaps TRBD1 (5 bases). Germline assignment: CDR1 SGHTS and CDR2 YDEGEE. The length of the CDR3 is 16 residues. Trimming left V 5 bases short and J 0 bases short, with 15 bases between. The CDR3 DNA reads as TGTGCCAGCAGAGATGGGGGACTGCGCTCTGGAAACACCATATATTTT. Its protein product is CASRDGGLRSGNTIYF.

This chain uses TRBV18 with TRBJ2-1, with TRBD2 identical over 11 bases. The CDR3 length is 15 residues. The trim removed 4 bases at V and 4 bases at J, leaving 3 bases unmatched. The germline V gene encodes CDR1 KGHSH and CDR2 LQKENI. The CDR3 protein is CASSLGLAAYNEQFF. CDR3 DNA sequence: TGTGCCAGCTCACTGGGACTAGCGGCTTACAATGAGCAGTTCTTC.

This clone has only one observation. This chain uses TRBV7-2 with TRBJ2-3; 8 positions match TRBD2. The CDR3 extends over 16 amino acids. V gave up 5 bases and J gave up 1 base; unmatched junction bases: 8. The V gene's germline CDR1 is SGHTA and CDR2 FQGNSA. CDR3 DNA: TGTGCCAGCAGCATCTTAGGGCGGGGGGGCACAGATACGCAGTATTTT. Translating it yields CASSILGRGGTDTQYF.

CDR3 bases: TGTGCCAGCAGCCGACAGGGGACCCTCTATGGCTACACCTTC. Its protein product is CASSRQGTLYGYTF. V is TRBV3-1 (or the pseudogene TRBV3-2) and J is TRBJ1-2; 8 bases align to TRBD1. CDR1 is LGHDT, CDR2 YNNKEL, per germline (reference sequence). This CDR3 comprises 14 residues. The V and J ends lost 4 bases and 4 bases, in that order; junction bases with no gene match: 5.

The chain couples TRBV6-4 to TRBJ1-1, with 7 bases aligning to TRBD1. The CDR3 contains 13 residues. Germline assignment: CDR1 MRHNA and CDR2 SNTAGT. After removal of 2 bases from V and 7 bases from J, the junction contained 4 bases not matched to a gene. The CDR3: CASSDRGLGEAFF. The CDR3 bases are TGTGCCAGCAGTGACAGGGGGCTGGGTGAAGCTTTCTTT.

J is TRBJ2-7 and V is TRBV14; 8 bases map to TRBD1. The ends lost 4 bases at V and 2 bases at J; junction bases unmatched: 13. The CDR3 sequence is 17 residues long. Germline lookup yields CDR1 SGHDN and CDR2 FVKESK. Here the CDR3 reads CASSPRDRRLQAYEQYF. In DNA form, the CDR3 reads TGTGCCAGCAGCCCGAGGGACAGGAGACTACAAGCCTACGAGCAGTACTTC. The whole variable domain, remainder taken from reference TRBV14 and TRBJ2-7, is EAGVTQFPSHSVIEKGQTVTLRCDPISGHDNLYWYRRVMGKEIKFLLHFVKESKQDESGMPNNRFLAERTGGTYSTLKVQPAELEDSGVYFCASSPRDRRLQAYEQYFGPGTRLTVT.

The chain carries TRBV24-1 and TRBJ2-5, with D possibly being TRBD1 (6 bases). CDR1 and CDR2 from the germline V gene are KGHDR and SFDVKD. Trimming cost V 6 bases and J 3 bases, with 16 bases left between them. CDR3 size: 15 residues. CDR3 DNA: TGTGCCACCAGTCCCGAGGGGGACCGGGAAGAGACCCAGTACTTC. It yields the protein CATSPEGDREETQYF.